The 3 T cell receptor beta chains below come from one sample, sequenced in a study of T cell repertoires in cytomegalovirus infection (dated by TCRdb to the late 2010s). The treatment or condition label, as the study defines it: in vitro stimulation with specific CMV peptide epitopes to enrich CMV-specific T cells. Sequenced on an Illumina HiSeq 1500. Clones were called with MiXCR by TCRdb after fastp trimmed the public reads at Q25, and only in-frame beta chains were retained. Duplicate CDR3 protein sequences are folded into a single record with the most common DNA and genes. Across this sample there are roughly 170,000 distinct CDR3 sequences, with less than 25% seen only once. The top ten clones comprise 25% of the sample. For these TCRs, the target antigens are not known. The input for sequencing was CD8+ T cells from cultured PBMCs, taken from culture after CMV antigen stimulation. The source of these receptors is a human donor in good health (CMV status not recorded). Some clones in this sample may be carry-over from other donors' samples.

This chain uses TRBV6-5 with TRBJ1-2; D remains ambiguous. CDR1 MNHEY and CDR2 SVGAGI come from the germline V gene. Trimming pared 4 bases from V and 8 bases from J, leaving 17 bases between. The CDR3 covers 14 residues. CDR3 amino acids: CASSSLVPGGGYTF. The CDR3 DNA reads TGTGCCAGCAGTTCCCTGGTACCGGGAGGAGGCTACACCTTC.

The CDR3 bases are TGTGCCAGCAGCTACGGGACAGGAACTGAAGCTTTCTTT. Its protein is CASSYGTGTEAFF. This chain uses TRBV6-1 with TRBJ1-1; TRBD1 matches at 8 bases. Germline CDR1 is MNHNS and CDR2 is SASEGT. V gave up 6 bases and J gave up 5 bases; unmatched junction bases: 5. This CDR3 spans 13 amino acids.

CDR3 amino acids: CASRQGTWPAFF. The CDR3 DNA sequence: TGTGCCAGCAGGCAAGGGACATGGCCAGCTTTCTTT. The V and J genes are TRBV12-3 or TRBV12-4 and TRBJ1-1; weak D call: TRBD1 (6 bases). The CDR3 loop spans 12 amino acids. The ends were cut back, 6 bases at V and 10 bases at J, with 15 bases in the middle.